The 11 T cell receptor beta chains below all came from one sample that was sequenced in a study of regulatory T cells in long-lasting Graves disease. Arm-PCR with iRepertoire HTBI primers amplified the CDR3 regions for these TCR beta libraries. TCRdb independently ran MiXCR on the multiplex PCR reads; one entry per CDR3 protein. This sample has 400,000 to 500,000 distinct CDR3 sequences, with approximately 16% found just once. Specified time point: newly diagnosed GD, antithyroid drugs for less than 3 months. PBMCs were the source of the RNA used for TCR sequencing. These data were likewise used in another study, on T cells in Graves' hyperthyroidism and ophthalmopathy.

The source material was peripheral blood mononuclear cells (PBMCs), sampled at new diagnosis, from a patient treated with antithyroid drugs. The receptors were sampled from a woman aged 30 to 39 with Graves disease.

The chain recombines TRBV29-1 with TRBJ1-1; TRBD1 matches at 10 bases. After removal of 3 bases from V and 6 bases from J, the junction contained 4 bases not matched to a gene. CDR3 size: 13 residues. Germline V CDR1 and CDR2: SQVTM, ANQGSEA. The CDR3 region is CSVEGQGRSEAFF. The CDR3 DNA is TGCAGCGTTGAGGGACAGGGGAGGTCTGAAGCTTTCTTT.

This clonotype came up many times. The DNA of the CDR3 is TGTGCCAGCGCCGGAATGGGGCTGAGAGCCCCGAATGAGCAGTTCTTC. Its protein product is CASAGMGLRAPNEQFF. The J gene is TRBJ2-1, the V gene TRBV6-1; tentatively, D is TRBD1 (5 bases). In germline, CDR1 is MNHNS, CDR2 SASEGT. The CDR3 consists of 16 residues. With 8 bases removed from V and 7 bases from J, the gap between germline ends came to 24 bases.

In its sample, this clonotype was seen many times. This chain connects TRBV15 to TRBJ2-5; D may be TRBD2 (6 bases). In germline, CDR1 is LNHNV, CDR2 YYDKDF (reference sequence). The CDR3 has 14 residues. V lost 2 bases to trimming and J lost 9 bases, with 16 bases between them. CDR3 in amino acids: CATSRPGSGGAQYF. For the CDR3, the DNA is TGTGCCACCAGCAGACCTGGCAGCGGAGGGGCCCAGTACTTC.

This clonotype came up many times. This chain joins TRBV12-3 or TRBV12-4 and TRBJ2-3; TRBD2 aligns across 11 bases. The length of the CDR3 is 23 residues. Unmatched junction bases numbered 24, after V lost 2 bases and J lost 2 bases. The CDR3 spells CASSLNGILAGLAGSDYTDTQYF. CDR3 nucleotides: TGTGCCAGCAGTTTAAATGGAATTCTTGCCGGACTAGCGGGCTCAGATTACACAGATACGCAGTATTTT.

This rearrangement joins TRBV5-1 to TRBJ1-1; 9 bases are a match to TRBD1. From germline, CDR1 is SGHRS and CDR2 YFSETQ. The CDR3 spans 14 residues. V was pared by 4 bases and J by 6 bases, with 7 bases of the junction left unmatched. CDR3 residues: CASSQQGASSEAFF. CDR3 sequence (DNA): TGCGCCAGCAGCCAACAGGGGGCTAGCTCTGAAGCTTTCTTT.

This clonotype was detected many times. The rearrangement links TRBV5-1 to TRBJ2-3; D remains unclear. The CDR3 contains 16 residues. V was pared by 5 bases and J by 4 bases, with 20 bases between. Germline lookup yields CDR1 SGHRS and CDR2 YFSETQ. CDR3 sequence reads: CASRPSAANWADTQYF. CDR3 DNA: TGCGCCAGCAGACCCTCCGCGGCTAATTGGGCAGATACGCAGTATTTT.

Only a few counts were recorded for this clonotype. CDR3 residues: CASSYDWNEQFF. CDR3 nucleotides: TGTGCCAGCAGCTACGACTGGAATGAGCAGTTCTTC. This chain uses TRBV7-2 with TRBJ2-1; D ambiguous. The V gene's germline CDR1 is SGHTA and CDR2 FQGNSA. The V and J ends lost 4 bases and 7 bases respectively, with 8 bases between them. The CDR3 has 12 amino acids.

Remarks on this clonotype: Just one base apart from a much larger clone, this may be a read error. The chain combines TRBV7-2 with TRBJ2-1; D possibly corresponds to TRBD2 (7 bases). Trimming removed 5 bases at V and 10 bases at J, with 21 bases between. This CDR3 has 15 amino acids. The germline V gene has CDR1 SGHTA and CDR2 FQGNSA. The CDR3 nucleotides read TGTGCCAGCAGCGTTAGCGGCGGGGGCGCGAACGAGCAGTTCTTC. As protein: CASSVSGGGANEQFF.

V is TRBV7-2 and J is TRBJ1-5, with 8 nucleotides matching TRBD1. The germline CDR1 and CDR2 sequences are SGHTA and FQGNSA. Trimming removed 4 bases from V and 6 bases from J; junction bases left unmatched: 2. The CDR3 has 13 amino acids. The CDR3 region is CASSSQGAQPQHF. The DNA of the CDR3 is TGTGCCAGCAGCTCTCAGGGGGCTCAGCCCCAGCATTTT.

This clonotype was observed at least ten times. The chain combines TRBV19 with TRBJ2-5; TRBD2 matches at 7 bases. V lost 7 bases and J lost 5; bases outside the gene matches: 7. The CDR3 has 13 amino acids. Germline V CDR1 and CDR2: LNHDA, SQIVND (reference sequence). The CDR3 is CASMDPGRETQYF. The CDR3 nucleotides are TGTGCCAGTATGGACCCCGGGAGGGAGACCCAGTACTTC. Variable domain in full (rest from reference TRBV19 and TRBJ2-5): DGGITQSPKYLFRKEGQNVTLSCEQNLNHDAMYWYRQDPGQGLRLIYYSQIVNDFQKGDIAEGYSVSREKKESFPLTVTSAQKNPTAFYLCASMDPGRETQYFGPGTRLLVL.

The V call is TRBV19, the J call TRBJ2-5, with 11 bases matching TRBD2. The J segment lost 4 bases and the V segment lost 11 bases, leaving 9 bases of the junction unmatched. The germline CDR1 and CDR2 sequences are LNHDA and SQIVND (reference sequence). The length of the CDR3 is 14 residues. As DNA, the CDR3 is TGTGCCGGTAAACTAGCGGGAGTATCAGAGACCCAGTACTTC. Amino acids: CAGKLAGVSETQYF.